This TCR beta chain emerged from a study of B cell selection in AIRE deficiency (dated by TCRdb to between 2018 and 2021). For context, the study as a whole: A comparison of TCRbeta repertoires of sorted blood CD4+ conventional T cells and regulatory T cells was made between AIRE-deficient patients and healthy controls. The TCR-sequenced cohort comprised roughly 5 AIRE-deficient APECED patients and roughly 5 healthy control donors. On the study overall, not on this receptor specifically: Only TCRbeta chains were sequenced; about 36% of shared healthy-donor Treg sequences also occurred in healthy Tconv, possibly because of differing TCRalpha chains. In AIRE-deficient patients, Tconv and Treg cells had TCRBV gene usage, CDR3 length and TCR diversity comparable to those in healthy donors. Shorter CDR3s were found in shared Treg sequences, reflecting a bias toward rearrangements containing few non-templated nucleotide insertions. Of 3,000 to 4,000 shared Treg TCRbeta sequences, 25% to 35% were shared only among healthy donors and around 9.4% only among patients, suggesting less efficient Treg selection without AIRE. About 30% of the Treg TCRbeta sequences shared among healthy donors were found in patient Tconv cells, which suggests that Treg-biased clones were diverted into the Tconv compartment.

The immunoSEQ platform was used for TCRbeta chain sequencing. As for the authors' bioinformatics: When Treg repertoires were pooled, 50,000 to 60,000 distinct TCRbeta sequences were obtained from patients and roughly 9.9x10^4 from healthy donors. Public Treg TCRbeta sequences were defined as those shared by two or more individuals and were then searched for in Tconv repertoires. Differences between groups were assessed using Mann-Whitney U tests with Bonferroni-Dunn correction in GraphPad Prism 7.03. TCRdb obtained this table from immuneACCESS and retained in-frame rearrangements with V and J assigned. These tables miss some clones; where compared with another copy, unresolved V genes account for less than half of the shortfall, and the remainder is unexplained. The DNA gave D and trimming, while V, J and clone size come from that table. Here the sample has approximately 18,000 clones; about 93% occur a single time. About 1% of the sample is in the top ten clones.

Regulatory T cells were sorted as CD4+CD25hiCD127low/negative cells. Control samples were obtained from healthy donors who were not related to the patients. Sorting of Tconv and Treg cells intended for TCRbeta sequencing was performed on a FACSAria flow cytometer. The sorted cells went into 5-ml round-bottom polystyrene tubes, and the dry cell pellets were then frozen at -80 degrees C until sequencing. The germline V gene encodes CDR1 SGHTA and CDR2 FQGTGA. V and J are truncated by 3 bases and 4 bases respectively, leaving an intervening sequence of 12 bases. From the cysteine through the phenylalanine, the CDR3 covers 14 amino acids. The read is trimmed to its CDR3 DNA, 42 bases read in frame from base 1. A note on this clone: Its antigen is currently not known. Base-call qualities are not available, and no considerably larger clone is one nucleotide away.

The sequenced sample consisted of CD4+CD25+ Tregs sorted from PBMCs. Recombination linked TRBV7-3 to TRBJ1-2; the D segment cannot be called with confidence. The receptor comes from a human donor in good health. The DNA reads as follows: TGTGCCAGCAGCTTTCGGAGGGTTTCCTATGGCTACACCTTC. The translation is CASSFRRVSYGYTF.